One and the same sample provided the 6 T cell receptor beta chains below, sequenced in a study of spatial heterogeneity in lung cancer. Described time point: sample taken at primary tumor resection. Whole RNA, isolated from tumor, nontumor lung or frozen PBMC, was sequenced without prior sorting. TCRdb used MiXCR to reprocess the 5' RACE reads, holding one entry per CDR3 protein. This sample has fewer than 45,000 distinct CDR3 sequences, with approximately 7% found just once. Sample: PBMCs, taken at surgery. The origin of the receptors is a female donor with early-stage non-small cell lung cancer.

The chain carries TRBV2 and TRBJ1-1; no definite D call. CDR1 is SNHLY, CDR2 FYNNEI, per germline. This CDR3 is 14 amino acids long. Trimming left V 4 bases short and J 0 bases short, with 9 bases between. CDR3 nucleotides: TGTGCCAGCAGTGCAGGTTTGATGAACACTGAAGCTTTCTTT. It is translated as CASSAGLMNTEAFF.

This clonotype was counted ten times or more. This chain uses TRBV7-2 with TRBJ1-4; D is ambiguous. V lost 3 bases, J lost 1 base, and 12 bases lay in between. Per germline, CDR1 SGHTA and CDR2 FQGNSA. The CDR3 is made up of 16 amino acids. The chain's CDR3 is CASSFGPLGTNEKLFF. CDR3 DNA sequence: TGTGCCAGCAGCTTTGGCCCCCTCGGAACTAATGAAAAACTGTTTTTT.

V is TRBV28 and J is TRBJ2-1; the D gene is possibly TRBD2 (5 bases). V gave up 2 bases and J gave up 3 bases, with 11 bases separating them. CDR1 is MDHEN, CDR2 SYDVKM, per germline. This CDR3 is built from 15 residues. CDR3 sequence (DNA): TGTGCCAGCAGTTTAGAAGTAGCGATCTACAATGAGCAGTTCTTC. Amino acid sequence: CASSLEVAIYNEQFF.

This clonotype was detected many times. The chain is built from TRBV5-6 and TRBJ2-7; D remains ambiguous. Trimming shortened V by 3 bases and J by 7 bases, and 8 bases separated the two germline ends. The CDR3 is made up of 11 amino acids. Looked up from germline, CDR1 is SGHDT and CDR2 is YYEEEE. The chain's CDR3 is CASSSSPEQYF. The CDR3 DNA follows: TGTGCCAGCAGCTCTTCACCGGAGCAGTACTTC.

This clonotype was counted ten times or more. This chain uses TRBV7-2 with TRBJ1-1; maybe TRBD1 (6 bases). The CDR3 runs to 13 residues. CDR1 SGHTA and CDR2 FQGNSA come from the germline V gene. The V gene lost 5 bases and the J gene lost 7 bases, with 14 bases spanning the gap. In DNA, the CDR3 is TGTGCCAGCAGCCCGCGCCAGGGGTTTGAAGCTTTCTTT. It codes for CASSPRQGFEAFF.

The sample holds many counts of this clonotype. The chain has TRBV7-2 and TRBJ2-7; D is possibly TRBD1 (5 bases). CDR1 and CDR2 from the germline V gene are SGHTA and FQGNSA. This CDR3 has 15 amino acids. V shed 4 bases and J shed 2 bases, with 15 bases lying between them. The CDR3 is CASSSQWGSTYEQYF. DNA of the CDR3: TGTGCCAGCAGCTCCCAGTGGGGCTCGACCTACGAGCAGTACTTC.